A selection of T cell receptor beta chains follows, all from one sample in a study of blood T cell repertoires in COVID-19. Some clones are missing from TCRdb's copy, which holds only in-frame ones; the method was immunoSEQ multiplex PCR. The sample lists about 150,000 clones, around 80% seen once, with more than 5.5% in the top ten. The sample was PBMCs or T cells enriched from blood (not recorded which). These receptors were obtained from a man between 45 and 60 years old who had recovered from COVID-19. Each CDR3 is given without its conserved first and last residue. The order of the fields is J gene, V gene, CDR3 length, CDR3 protein.

TRBJ2-5	TRBV19	13	ASSRVSGEAGTQY
TRBJ1-1	TRBV5-6	11	ASSVQWRAEAF
TRBJ1-6	TRBV6-1	12	ASSEVARNSPLH
TRBJ2-5	TRBV3-1/TRBV3-2	15	ASSLLAASGGRETQY
TRBJ2-5	TRBV4-1	12	ASSQGGSQETQY
TRBJ2-3	TRBV5-4	15	ASSLVVTSGLTDTQY
TRBJ2-3	TRBV7-6	12	ASSLDGSTDTQY
TRBJ1-6	TRBV5-4	15	ASSLVRGGGSGSPLH
TRBJ1-1	TRBV3-1/TRBV3-2	13	ASSQGGQGGTEAF
TRBJ1-2	TRBV19	13	ASSIGLTGGAGYT
TRBJ2-1	TRBV4-2	15	ASSQGTGGKLYNEQF
TRBJ1-5	TRBV5-5	12	ASRTEGNNQPQH
TRBJ2-1	TRBV5-4	10	ASSTDYGEQF
TRBJ2-7	TRBV18	14	ASSQSGLAGHYEQY
TRBJ1-6	TRBV9	13	ASSPPGQATSPLH
TRBJ1-1	TRBV5-1	14	ASSSRGGVGNTEAF
TRBJ1-6	TRBV3-1/TRBV3-2	11	ASSQEPGSPLH
TRBJ1-6	TRBV11-3	13	ASSLDYGGYSPLH
TRBJ1-1	TRBV7-2	12	ASSPKADRGKAF
TRBJ1-2	TRBV27	13	ASSSTDRVGNGYT
TRBJ2-5	TRBV19	12	ARPHRNVQETQY
TRBJ2-1	TRBV3-1/TRBV3-2	13	ASSQPQVLLNEQF
TRBJ1-5	TRBV5-1	13	ASSPGPGGNQPQH
TRBJ2-3	TRBV7-2	17	ASSSPGLAGGSLTDTQY
TRBJ1-2	TRBV7-9	13	ASSPGTGGRYGYT
TRBJ2-2	TRBV4-3	13	ASRGLAGNTGELF
TRBJ2-3	TRBV7-3	16	ASSRDRSTGYSADTQY
TRBJ2-1	TRBV7-9	15	ASSSQGTGQGRNEQF
TRBJ2-5	TRBV18	15	ASSRTGLAGSRETQY
TRBJ1-2	TRBV2	11	ASSVDRAYGYT
TRBJ1-2	TRBV11-2	11	ASSPGQGSGYT
TRBJ1-2	TRBV19	12	ASNRGEADYGYT
TRBJ2-2	TRBV6-2/TRBV6-3	14	ASSYSRETPIGELF
TRBJ2-7	TRBV6-5	10	ASTYDSYEQY
TRBJ2-5	TRBV30	13	AWSVLASGGKTQY
TRBJ2-2	TRBV24-1	16	ATSDNLWTGGDTGELF
TRBJ1-1	TRBV3-1/TRBV3-2	13	ASSLQDYMNTEAF
TRBJ1-3	TRBV5-1	12	ASSLDRGGNTIY
TRBJ2-3	TRBV29-1	10	SGGTQTDTQY
TRBJ2-5	TRBV5-1	13	ASSGLGDREGTQY
TRBJ1-1	TRBV19	13	ASSRGGRMNTEAF
TRBJ1-5	TRBV7-8	11	ASSSDSQQPQH
TRBJ1-1	TRBV10-3	12	AISDFGGNTEAF
TRBJ2-5	TRBV6-5	14	ASSYSGTSGQETQY
TRBJ2-2	TRBV7-6	13	ASSVMTGVNGELF
TRBJ1-5	TRBV2	12	ASGPSRGAQPQH
TRBJ1-1	TRBV5-1	15	ASTRTGDTGRNTEAF
TRBJ2-5	TRBV29-1	13	SGRYLGHRQETQY
TRBJ1-3	TRBV10-3	14	AISERPGGSGNTIY